The 30 T cell receptor beta chains in this list originate from one sample, sequenced in a study of PD-L1 blockade in urothelial cancer. Measured with immunoSEQ multiplex PCR; TCRdb has only the in-frame clones, and not every one. The data show about 43,000 clones, about 80% seen once. Time point meaning: peripheral blood 6 weeks after treatment start. The source was PBMCs, collected around atezolizumab (anti-PD-L1) treatment. These receptors were obtained from a man aged 55 to 70 with urothelial cancer.

V and J are TRBV14 and TRBJ1-4, with D uncertain. Germline CDR1 reads SGHDN; CDR2 reads FVKESK. The CDR3 consists of 17 residues. The V end was cut by 1 base, the J end by 6 bases, with 18 bases between. The CDR3 reads CASSQAGRGRRDEKLFF. The CDR3 DNA reads TGTGCCAGCAGCCAAGCCGGGAGAGGGCGTCGGGATGAAAAACTGTTTTTT.

This sequence joins TRBV28 and TRBJ1-2; 10 positions agree with TRBD1. The CDR3 is made up of 13 amino acids. V lost 10 bases to trimming and J lost 5 bases; unmatched junction nucleotides: 7. Per the germline V gene, CDR1 is MDHEN and CDR2 is SYDVKM. The CDR3 nucleotides read TGTGCCATCAAGGGACAGGGGATATATGGCTACACCTTC. Protein sequence: CAIKGQGIYGYTF.

The gene calls are TRBV2 and TRBJ2-7; 7 positions match TRBD1. From germline, CDR1 is SNHLY and CDR2 FYNNEI. V trimming: 3 bases; J trimming: 2 bases; junction bases outside the gene matches: 4. The CDR3 consists of 14 residues. The CDR3 sequence is CASSEAGGTYEQYF. As DNA, the CDR3 is TGTGCCAGCAGTGAGGCAGGGGGTACCTACGAGCAGTACTTC. The variable domain in full, completed from reference TRBV2 and TRBJ2-7, reads EPEVTQTPSHQVTQMGQEVILRCVPISNHLYFYWYRQILGQKVEFLVSFYNNEISEKSEIFDDQFSVERPDGSNFTLKIRSTKLEDSAMYFCASSEAGGTYEQYFGPGTRLTVT.

This clone has only one observation. The CDR3 reads CAWSVQNPIYNEQFF. CDR3 coding DNA: TGTGCCTGGAGTGTACAGAACCCAATATACAATGAGCAGTTCTTC. V is TRBV30 and J is TRBJ2-1; D remains unclear. V shed 0 bases and J shed 4 bases, with 13 bases lying between them. Germline V lookup: CDR1 GTSNPN, CDR2 SVGIG (reference sequence). The CDR3 loop spans 15 amino acids.

The V call is TRBV4-1, the J call TRBJ2-5; the D gene is possibly TRBD1 (5 bases). V was pared by 4 bases and J by 3 bases, with 9 bases between. The germline V gene encodes CDR1 MGHRA and CDR2 YSYEKL. This CDR3 spans 13 amino acids. The CDR3 loop is CASSPDTEETQYF. Here the CDR3 DNA reads TGCGCCAGCAGCCCGGACACTGAAGAGACCCAGTACTTC.

The rearrangement joins TRBV28 to TRBJ1-4; D is uncertain. This CDR3 region has 14 residues. Per the germline V gene, CDR1 is MDHEN and CDR2 is SYDVKM. Trimming left V 3 bases short and J 3 bases short, with 8 bases between. The CDR3 region is CASSFIGPNEKLFF. CDR3 sequence (DNA): TGTGCCAGCAGTTTCATTGGCCCTAATGAAAAACTGTTTTTT.

The chain uses TRBV28 and TRBJ1-5; 8 bases line up with TRBD1. The V segment lost 6 bases and the J segment 2 bases; nucleotides outside the gene matches: 6. CDR1 is MDHEN and CDR2 is SYDVKM in the germline V gene. The CDR3 has 15 residues. CDR3 protein: CASRSGGPGNQPQHF. The CDR3 bases are TGTGCCAGCAGGTCAGGGGGCCCGGGCAATCAGCCCCAGCATTTT. The full variable domain, rest sourced from reference TRBV28 and TRBJ1-5, is DVKVTQSSRYLVKRTGEKVFLECVQDMDHENMFWYRQDPGLGLRLIYFSYDVKMKEKGDIPEGYSVSREKKERFSLILESASTNQTSMYLCASRSGGPGNQPQHFGDGTRLSIL.

V is TRBV6-1 and J is TRBJ1-2; 7 bases align to TRBD1. The CDR3 length is 12 residues. The V gene's germline CDR1 is MNHNS and CDR2 SASEGT. The junction had 2 bases not matched to a gene; V was cut back by 8 bases and J by 2 bases. The CDR3: CASLQGNYGYTF. CDR3 bases: TGTGCCAGCCTACAGGGGAACTATGGCTACACCTTC.

The J gene is TRBJ1-2, the V gene TRBV6-5; 9 bases are a match to TRBD1. There are 13 residues in the CDR3. V shed 5 bases and J 8 bases; nucleotides not matched to a gene: 6. Germline CDR1 is MNHEY and CDR2 is SVGAGI. This chain's CDR3 is CASSQTGGGGYTF. CDR3 coding DNA: TGTGCCAGCAGTCAGACAGGGGGAGGCGGCTACACCTTC.

The gene calls are TRBV28 and TRBJ2-7; the match to TRBD1 covers 9 bases. V was clipped by 9 bases and J by 5 bases; unmatched bases: 8. The CDR3 consists of 13 residues. The germline V gene encodes CDR1 MDHEN and CDR2 SYDVKM. In DNA, the CDR3 is TGTGCCAGTCACACAGGGGGCTTGGACGAGCAGTACTTC. Translating gives CASHTGGLDEQYF.

The rearrangement uses TRBV10-3 and TRBJ2-1; TRBD1 matches at 11 bases. CDR3 length: 15 residues. The V gene's germline CDR1 is ENHRY and CDR2 SYGVKD. J gave up 5 bases and V 5 bases, and 5 bases lay outside the gene matches. CDR3 nucleotide sequence: TGTGCCATCAGTACCCGGGACAGGGGGAACAATGAGCAGTTCTTC. As protein: CAISTRDRGNNEQFF.

J is TRBJ2-3 and V is TRBV7-9, with a weak D call TRBD1 (5 bases). V was clipped by 1 base and J by 3 bases, with 5 bases between them. CDR1 SEHNR and CDR2 FQNEAQ come from the germline V gene (reference sequence). The CDR3 extends over 13 amino acids. The CDR3 sequence is CASSLEGTDTQYF. The CDR3 bases are TGTGCCAGCAGCTTAGAGGGGACAGATACGCAGTATTTT. Full variable domain (missing parts from reference TRBV7-9 and TRBJ2-3): DTGVSQNPRHKITKRGQNVTFRCDPISEHNRLYWYRQTLGQGPEFLTYFQNEAQLEKSRLLSDRFSAERPKGSFSTLEIQRTEQGDSAMYLCASSLEGTDTQYFGPGTRLTVL.

V gene TRBV5-1 combines with J gene TRBJ2-1; 7 nucleotides align to TRBD1. V lost 5 bases to trimming and J lost 0 bases; unmatched junction nucleotides: 2. Germline-derived CDR1 and CDR2 are SGHRS and YFSETQ. This CDR3 has 14 residues. In DNA, the CDR3 is TGCGCCAGCAGTCGGGACAGCTCCTACAATGAGCAGTTCTTC. It is translated as CASSRDSSYNEQFF.

The J gene is TRBJ2-4, the V gene TRBV5-6; D may be TRBD1 (5 bases). Germline loops: CDR1 SGHDT, CDR2 YYEEEE. The CDR3 runs to 13 residues. The V end was cut by 0 bases, the J end by 10 bases, with 11 bases between. This chain's CDR3 is CASSLAQGSIQYF. The DNA for the CDR3 is TGTGCCAGCAGCTTGGCTCAGGGAAGTATTCAGTACTTC.

The chain carries TRBV5-1 and TRBJ1-1; D is unresolved. The germline V and J ends were trimmed by 2 bases and 0 bases, with 8 bases remaining between them. The germline V gene has CDR1 SGHRS and CDR2 YFSETQ. The CDR3 spans 14 residues. For the CDR3, the DNA is TGCGCCAGCAGCTTTTCCGTCCTGAACACTGAAGCTTTCTTT. Amino acids: CASSFSVLNTEAFF.

With regard to this clone: Germline is not matched at one junction end, which may reflect a read error. CDR3 bases: TGTGCCTGGAGTGTACTAGTAGTGGATGGGCCGCTAGTCTTC. Encoded protein: CAWSVLVVDGPLVF. The J gene is TRBJ2-7, the V gene TRBV30; a possible D gene is TRBD2 (5 bases). CDR1 is GTSNPN, CDR2 SVGIG, per germline (reference sequence). CDR3 length: 14 residues.

J is TRBJ1-1 and V is TRBV27; TRBD1 matches 10 bases. This CDR3 has 15 amino acids. V was clipped by 4 bases and J by 7 bases; unmatched bases: 9. Germline CDR1 reads MNHEY; CDR2 reads SMNVEV (reference sequence). The DNA of the CDR3 is TGTGCCAGCAGTTCTAGACAGGGGGCAATTGGTGAAGCTTTCTTT. Translating gives CASSSRQGAIGEAFF.

This chain joins TRBV7-9 and TRBJ1-5; perhaps TRBD1 as D (5 bases). This CDR3 is 16 amino acids long. Germline V gene sequence: CDR1 SEHNR, CDR2 FQNEAQ (reference sequence). Trimming took 2 bases from V and 0 from J, leaving 11 bases between them. CDR3 coding DNA: TGTGCCAGCAGCTTATCGGGGGTCTATAGCAATCAGCCCCAGCATTTT. Protein product: CASSLSGVYSNQPQHF.

The rearrangement joins TRBV28 to TRBJ2-7; 9 bases are shared with TRBD1. Unmatched junction bases numbered 11, after V lost 6 bases and J lost 5 bases. This CDR3 has 15 residues. Germline CDR1 and CDR2: MDHEN and SYDVKM. CDR3 loop: CASSRLTGGSNEQYF. CDR3 nucleotides: TGTGCCAGCAGCCGGCTCACAGGGGGCTCAAACGAGCAGTACTTC.

The chain has TRBV4-2 and TRBJ2-3; tentative D call: TRBD2 (6 bases). From germline, CDR1 is LGHNA and CDR2 YNFKEQ. Trimming took off 3 bases at V and 3 bases at J, with 22 bases between the two ends. CDR3 length: 18 amino acids. CDR3 coding DNA: TGTGCCAGCAGCCACCTTCCCCAACTAGGCGGGGAAACAGATACGCAGTATTTT. Its translation: CASSHLPQLGGETDTQYF.

Only a few counts were recorded for this clone. V and J are TRBV25-1 and TRBJ1-1, with no clear D. The V end was cut by 5 bases, the J end by 4 bases, with 5 bases between. The V gene's germline CDR1 is MGHDK and CDR2 SYGVNS. This CDR3 spans 11 amino acids. CDR3 loop: CASSRGTEAFF. DNA of the CDR3: TGTGCCAGCAGTCGGGGCACTGAAGCTTTCTTT.

The V gene is TRBV6-5, the J gene TRBJ2-7, with D possibly matching TRBD1 (6 bases). Deletions cut 5 bases from V and 4 bases from J, with 12 bases between. The CDR3 runs to 13 residues. The germline V gene has CDR1 MNHEY and CDR2 SVGAGI. The CDR3 bases are TGTGCCAGCAGTGGTACAGGGAGTTACGAGCAGTACTTC. This codes for CASSGTGSYEQYF.

J is TRBJ1-1 and V is TRBV5-6; D is unclear. Germline CDR1 SGHDT, CDR2 YYEEEE. Trimming left V 0 bases short and J 4 bases short, with 7 bases between. The CDR3 sequence is 13 residues long. The CDR3 region is CASSLAGVTEAFF. CDR3 DNA sequence: TGTGCCAGCAGCTTGGCCGGAGTCACTGAAGCTTTCTTT.

This clone was found once. The CDR3 spells CASSVGGTEYNEQFF. As DNA, the CDR3 is TGTGCCAGCAGCGTAGGAGGGACAGAATACAATGAGCAGTTCTTC. J is TRBJ2-1 and V is TRBV9; the match to TRBD1 covers 7 bases. CDR1 is SGDLS, CDR2 YYNGEE, per germline. V trimming: 0 bases; J trimming: 4 bases; junction bases outside the gene matches: 4. The CDR3 is 15 amino acids.

V usage is TRBV6-1 and J usage is TRBJ1-5; a weak D match, TRBD1 (5 bases). Germline V CDR1 and CDR2: MNHNS, SASEGT. The CDR3 spans 15 residues. V was trimmed by 2 bases and J by 2 bases, leaving 10 bases between them. This CDR3 reads CASSEQGMGNQPQHF. The DNA of the CDR3 is TGTGCCAGCAGTGAACAGGGAATGGGCAATCAGCCCCAGCATTTT.

The chain combines TRBV6-1 with TRBJ2-3; no reliable D call. Trimming took off 2 bases at V and 5 bases at J, with 14 bases between the two ends. The germline CDR1 and CDR2 sequences are MNHNS and SASEGT. The CDR3 has 15 amino acids. The CDR3 spells CASSENSSGRDTQYF. CDR3 DNA sequence: TGTGCCAGCAGTGAAAATTCGTCTGGCCGAGATACGCAGTATTTT.

The rearrangement links TRBV7-9 to TRBJ2-3; D remains ambiguous. V was clipped by 0 bases and J by 7 bases, with 5 bases between them. The V gene's germline CDR1 is SEHNR and CDR2 FQNEAQ (reference sequence). The CDR3 spans 12 residues. The DNA for the CDR3 is TGTGCCAGCAGCTTAGCCTTTTATACGCAGTATTTT. As protein: CASSLAFYTQYF. The full variable domain, rest sourced from reference TRBV7-9 and TRBJ2-3, is DTGVSQNPRHKITKRGQNVTFRCDPISEHNRLYWYRQTLGQGPEFLTYFQNEAQLEKSRLLSDRFSAERPKGSFSTLEIQRTEQGDSAMYLCASSLAFYTQYFGPGTRLTVL.

CDR3 amino acids: CASSLLGTGTPGTQYF. In DNA, the CDR3 is TGCGCCAGCAGCTTGTTAGGGACAGGGACTCCAGGGACCCAGTACTTC. The J gene is TRBJ2-5, the V gene TRBV5-1; 9 bases are shared with TRBD1. There are 16 residues in the CDR3. From germline, CDR1 is SGHRS and CDR2 YFSETQ. The J segment lost 7 bases and the V segment lost 1 base, leaving 11 bases of the junction unmatched.

V and J are TRBV2 and TRBJ2-7, with D possibly TRBD2 on 6 matching bases. CDR3 length equals 15 residues. Between the trimmed V and J ends, which lost 1 base and 3 bases, there was a span of 13 bases. Germline CDR1 SNHLY, CDR2 FYNNEI. The CDR3 protein is CASSEGGGLGYEQYF. DNA of the CDR3: TGTGCCAGCAGTGAAGGGGGAGGCCTAGGCTACGAGCAGTACTTC. Looking up the rest from reference TRBV2 and TRBJ2-7 gives the full variable domain: EPEVTQTPSHQVTQMGQEVILRCVPISNHLYFYWYRQILGQKVEFLVSFYNNEISEKSEIFDDQFSVERPDGSNFTLKIRSTKLEDSAMYFCASSEGGGLGYEQYFGPGTRLTVT.

This chain links TRBV5-1 with TRBJ2-1, with 10 nucleotides matching TRBD1. J gave up 5 bases and V 3 bases, and 2 bases lay outside the gene matches. Germline V gene lookup returns CDR1 SGHRS and CDR2 YFSETQ. The CDR3 consists of 14 residues. Here the CDR3 reads CASSSGTGDNEQFF. The CDR3 DNA reads as TGCGCCAGCAGCTCCGGGACAGGGGACAATGAGCAGTTCTTC.